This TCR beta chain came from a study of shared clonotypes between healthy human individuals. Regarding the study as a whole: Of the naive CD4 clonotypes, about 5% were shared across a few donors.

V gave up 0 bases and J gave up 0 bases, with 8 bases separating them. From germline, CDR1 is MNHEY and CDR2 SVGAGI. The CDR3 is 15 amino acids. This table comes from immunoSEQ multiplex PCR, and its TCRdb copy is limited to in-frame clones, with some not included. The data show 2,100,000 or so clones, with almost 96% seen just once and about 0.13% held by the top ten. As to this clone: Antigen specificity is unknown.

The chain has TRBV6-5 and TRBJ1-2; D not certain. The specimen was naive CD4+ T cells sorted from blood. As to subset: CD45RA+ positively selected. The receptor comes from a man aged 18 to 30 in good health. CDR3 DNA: TGTGCCAGCAGTTACTCGGCACGAGCTAACTATGGCTACACCTTC. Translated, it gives CASSYSARANYGYTF.